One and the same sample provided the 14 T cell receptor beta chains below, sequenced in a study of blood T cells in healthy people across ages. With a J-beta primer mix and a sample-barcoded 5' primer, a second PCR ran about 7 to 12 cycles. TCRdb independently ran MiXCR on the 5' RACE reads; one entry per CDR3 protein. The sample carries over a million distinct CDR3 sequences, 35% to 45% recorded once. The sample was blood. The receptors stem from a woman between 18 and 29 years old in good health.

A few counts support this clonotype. The chain's CDR3 is CASTGMGTEAFF. In DNA form, the CDR3 reads TGTGCCAGCACAGGGATGGGCACTGAAGCTTTCTTT. This chain joins TRBV6-6 and TRBJ1-1, with D possibly matching TRBD1 (5 bases). The ends were cut back, 7 bases at V and 4 bases at J, with 10 bases in the middle. This CDR3 is 12 amino acids long. Per germline, CDR1 MNHNY and CDR2 SVGAGI (reference sequence).

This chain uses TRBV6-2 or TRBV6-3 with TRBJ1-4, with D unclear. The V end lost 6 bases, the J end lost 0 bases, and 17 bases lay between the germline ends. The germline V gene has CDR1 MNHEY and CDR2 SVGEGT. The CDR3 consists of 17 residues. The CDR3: CASRATGEGATNEKLFF. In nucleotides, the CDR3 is TGTGCCAGCAGGGCGACGGGAGAAGGAGCAACTAATGAAAAACTGTTTTTT.

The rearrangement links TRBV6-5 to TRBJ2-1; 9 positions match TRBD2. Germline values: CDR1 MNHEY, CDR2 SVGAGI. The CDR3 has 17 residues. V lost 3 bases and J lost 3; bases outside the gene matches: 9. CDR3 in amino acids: CASSYSPLAGIYNEQFF. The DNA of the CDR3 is TGTGCCAGCAGTTATTCCCCACTAGCGGGTATCTACAATGAGCAGTTCTTC.

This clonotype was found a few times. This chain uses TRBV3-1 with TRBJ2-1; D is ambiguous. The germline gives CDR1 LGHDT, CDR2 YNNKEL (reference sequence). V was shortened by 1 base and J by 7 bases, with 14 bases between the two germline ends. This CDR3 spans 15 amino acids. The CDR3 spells CASSQGSRVQNEQFF. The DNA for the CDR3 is TGTGCCAGCAGCCAAGGATCTAGGGTTCAAAATGAGCAGTTCTTC.

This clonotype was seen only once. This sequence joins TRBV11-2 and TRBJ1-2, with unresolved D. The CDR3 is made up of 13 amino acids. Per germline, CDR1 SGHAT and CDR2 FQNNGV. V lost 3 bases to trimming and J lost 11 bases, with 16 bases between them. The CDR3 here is CASSLNTGLGYTF. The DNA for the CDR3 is TGTGCCAGCAGCTTGAACACGGGATTAGGTTACACCTTC.

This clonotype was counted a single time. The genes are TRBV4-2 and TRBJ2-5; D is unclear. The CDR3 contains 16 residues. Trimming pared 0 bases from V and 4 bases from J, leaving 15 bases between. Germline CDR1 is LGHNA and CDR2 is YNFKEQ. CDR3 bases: TGTGCCAGCAGCCAAGAGACCTACCTTGCAGCAGAGACCCAGTACTTC. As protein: CASSQETYLAAETQYF.

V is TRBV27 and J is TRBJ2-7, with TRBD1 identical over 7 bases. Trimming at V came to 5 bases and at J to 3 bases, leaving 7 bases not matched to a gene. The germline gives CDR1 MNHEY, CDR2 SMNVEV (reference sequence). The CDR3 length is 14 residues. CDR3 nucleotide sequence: TGTGCCAGCAGTATCCGGGACAGCCTCTACGAGCAGTACTTC. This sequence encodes CASSIRDSLYEQYF.

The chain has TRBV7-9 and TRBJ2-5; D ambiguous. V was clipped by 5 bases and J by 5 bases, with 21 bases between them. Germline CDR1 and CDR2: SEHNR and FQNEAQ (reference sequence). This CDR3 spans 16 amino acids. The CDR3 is CASSPRTTNLRETQYF. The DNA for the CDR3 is TGTGCCAGCAGCCCCCGCACTACCAATCTTCGGGAGACCCAGTACTTC.

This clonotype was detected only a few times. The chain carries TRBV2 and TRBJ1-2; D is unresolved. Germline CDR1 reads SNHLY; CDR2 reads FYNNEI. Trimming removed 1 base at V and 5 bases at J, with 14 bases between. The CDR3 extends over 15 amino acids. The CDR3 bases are TGTGCCAGCAGTGAAGATCTCAGGCCATTTTATGGCTACACCTTC. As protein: CASSEDLRPFYGYTF.

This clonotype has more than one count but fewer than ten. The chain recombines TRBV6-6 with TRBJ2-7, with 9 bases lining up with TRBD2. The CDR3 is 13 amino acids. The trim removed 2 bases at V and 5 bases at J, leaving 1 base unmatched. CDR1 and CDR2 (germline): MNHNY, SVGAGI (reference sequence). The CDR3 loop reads CASSYPSGNEQYF. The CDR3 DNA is TGTGCCAGCAGTTACCCTAGCGGGAACGAGCAGTACTTC.

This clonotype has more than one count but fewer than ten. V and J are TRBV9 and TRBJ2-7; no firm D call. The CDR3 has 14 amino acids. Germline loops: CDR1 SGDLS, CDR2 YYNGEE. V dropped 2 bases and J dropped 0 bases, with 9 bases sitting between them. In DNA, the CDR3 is TGTGCCAGCAGCGTGATCGAGAGCTCCTACGAGCAGTACTTC. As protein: CASSVIESSYEQYF.

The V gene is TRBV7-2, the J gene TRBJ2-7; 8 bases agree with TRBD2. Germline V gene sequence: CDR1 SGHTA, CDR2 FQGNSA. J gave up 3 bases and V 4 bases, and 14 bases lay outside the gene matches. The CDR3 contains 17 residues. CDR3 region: CASSYKTSGGWDYEQYF. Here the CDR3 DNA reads TGTGCCAGCAGCTATAAAACTAGCGGAGGTTGGGACTACGAGCAGTACTTC. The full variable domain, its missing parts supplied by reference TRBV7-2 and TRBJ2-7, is GAGVSQSPSNKVTEKGKDVELRCDPISGHTALYWYRQSLGQGLEFLIYFQGNSAPDKSGLPSDRFSAERTGGSVSTLTIQRTQQEDSAVYLCASSYKTSGGWDYEQYFGPGTRLTVT.

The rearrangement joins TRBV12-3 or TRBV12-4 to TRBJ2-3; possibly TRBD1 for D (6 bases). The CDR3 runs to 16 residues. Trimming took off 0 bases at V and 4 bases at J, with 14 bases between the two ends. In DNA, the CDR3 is TGTGCCAGCAGTTTAGCGGTCGGCAGGGGCTCAGATACGCAGTATTTT. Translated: CASSLAVGRGSDTQYF.

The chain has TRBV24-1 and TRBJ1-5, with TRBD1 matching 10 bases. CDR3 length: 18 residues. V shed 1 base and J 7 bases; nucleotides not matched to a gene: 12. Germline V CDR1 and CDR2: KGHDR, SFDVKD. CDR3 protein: CATSDFPDRGTPEQPQHF. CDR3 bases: TGTGCCACCAGTGATTTCCCGGACAGGGGGACACCGGAACAGCCCCAGCATTTT.